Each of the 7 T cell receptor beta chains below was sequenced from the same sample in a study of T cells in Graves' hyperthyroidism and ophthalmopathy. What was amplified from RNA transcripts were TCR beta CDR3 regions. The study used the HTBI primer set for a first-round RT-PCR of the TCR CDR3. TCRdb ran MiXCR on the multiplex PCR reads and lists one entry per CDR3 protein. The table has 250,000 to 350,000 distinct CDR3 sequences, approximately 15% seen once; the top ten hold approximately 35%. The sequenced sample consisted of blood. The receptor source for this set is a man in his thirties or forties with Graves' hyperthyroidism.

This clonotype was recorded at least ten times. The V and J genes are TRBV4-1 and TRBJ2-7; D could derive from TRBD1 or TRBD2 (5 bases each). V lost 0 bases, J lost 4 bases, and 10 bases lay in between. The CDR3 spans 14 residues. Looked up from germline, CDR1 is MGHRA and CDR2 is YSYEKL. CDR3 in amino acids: CASSQEGTPYEQYF. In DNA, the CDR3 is TGCGCCAGCAGCCAAGAAGGGACCCCTTACGAGCAGTACTTC.

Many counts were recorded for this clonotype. The CDR3 region has the DNA TGTGCCAGCAGCTTACGCCTAGCCTGGGGGTCTAGCACAGATACGCAGTATTTT. Protein: CASSLRLAWGSSTDTQYF. This chain links TRBV7-2 with TRBJ2-3; D possibly matches TRBD1 or TRBD2 (5 bases each). V lost 2 bases and J 0 bases, leaving 18 bases between the germline ends. CDR3 length equals 18 residues. Germline V gene sequence: CDR1 SGHTA, CDR2 FQGNSA.

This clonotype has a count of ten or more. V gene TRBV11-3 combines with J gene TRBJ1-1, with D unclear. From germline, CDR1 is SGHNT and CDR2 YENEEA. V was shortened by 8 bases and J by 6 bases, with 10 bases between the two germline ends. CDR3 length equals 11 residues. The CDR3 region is CASGDGAEAFF. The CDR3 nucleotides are TGTGCCAGCGGCGATGGCGCTGAAGCTTTCTTT.

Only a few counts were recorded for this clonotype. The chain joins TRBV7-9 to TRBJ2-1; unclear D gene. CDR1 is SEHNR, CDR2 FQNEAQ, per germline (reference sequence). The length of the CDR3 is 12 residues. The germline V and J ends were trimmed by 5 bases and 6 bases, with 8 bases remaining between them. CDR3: CASSRRSNEQFF. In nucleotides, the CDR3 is TGTGCCAGCAGCCGTCGATCCAATGAGCAGTTCTTC.

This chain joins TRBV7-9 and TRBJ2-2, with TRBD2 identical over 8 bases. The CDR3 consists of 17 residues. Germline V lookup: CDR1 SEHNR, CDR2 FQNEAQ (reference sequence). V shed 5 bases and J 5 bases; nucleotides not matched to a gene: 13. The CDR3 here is CASSPRRGGAQTGELFF. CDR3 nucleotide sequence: TGTGCCAGCAGCCCCCGACGGGGGGGGGCACAAACCGGGGAGCTGTTTTTT.

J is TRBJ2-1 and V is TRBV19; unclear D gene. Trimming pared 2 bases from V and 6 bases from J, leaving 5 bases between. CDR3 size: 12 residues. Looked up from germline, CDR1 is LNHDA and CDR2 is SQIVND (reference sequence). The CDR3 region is CASSIRGNEQFF. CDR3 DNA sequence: TGTGCCAGTAGTATACGAGGCAATGAGCAGTTCTTC.

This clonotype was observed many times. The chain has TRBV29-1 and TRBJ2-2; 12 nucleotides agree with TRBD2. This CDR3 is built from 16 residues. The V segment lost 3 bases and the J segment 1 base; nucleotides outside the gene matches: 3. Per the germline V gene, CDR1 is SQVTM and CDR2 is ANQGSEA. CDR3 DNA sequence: TGCAGCGTTGAGGGACTAGCGGGCCTGAACACCGGGGAGCTGTTTTTT. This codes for CSVEGLAGLNTGELFF.